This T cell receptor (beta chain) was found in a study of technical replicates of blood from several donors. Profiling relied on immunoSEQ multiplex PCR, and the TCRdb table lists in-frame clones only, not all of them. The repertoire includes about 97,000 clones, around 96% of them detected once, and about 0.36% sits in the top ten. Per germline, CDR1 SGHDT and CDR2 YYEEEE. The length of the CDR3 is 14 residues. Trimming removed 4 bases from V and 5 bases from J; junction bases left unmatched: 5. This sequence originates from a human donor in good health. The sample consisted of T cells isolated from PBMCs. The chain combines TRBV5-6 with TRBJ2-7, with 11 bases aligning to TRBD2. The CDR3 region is CASSRLAGSHEQYF. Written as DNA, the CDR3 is TGTGCCAGCAGCCGACTAGCGGGAAGTCACGAGCAGTACTTC.